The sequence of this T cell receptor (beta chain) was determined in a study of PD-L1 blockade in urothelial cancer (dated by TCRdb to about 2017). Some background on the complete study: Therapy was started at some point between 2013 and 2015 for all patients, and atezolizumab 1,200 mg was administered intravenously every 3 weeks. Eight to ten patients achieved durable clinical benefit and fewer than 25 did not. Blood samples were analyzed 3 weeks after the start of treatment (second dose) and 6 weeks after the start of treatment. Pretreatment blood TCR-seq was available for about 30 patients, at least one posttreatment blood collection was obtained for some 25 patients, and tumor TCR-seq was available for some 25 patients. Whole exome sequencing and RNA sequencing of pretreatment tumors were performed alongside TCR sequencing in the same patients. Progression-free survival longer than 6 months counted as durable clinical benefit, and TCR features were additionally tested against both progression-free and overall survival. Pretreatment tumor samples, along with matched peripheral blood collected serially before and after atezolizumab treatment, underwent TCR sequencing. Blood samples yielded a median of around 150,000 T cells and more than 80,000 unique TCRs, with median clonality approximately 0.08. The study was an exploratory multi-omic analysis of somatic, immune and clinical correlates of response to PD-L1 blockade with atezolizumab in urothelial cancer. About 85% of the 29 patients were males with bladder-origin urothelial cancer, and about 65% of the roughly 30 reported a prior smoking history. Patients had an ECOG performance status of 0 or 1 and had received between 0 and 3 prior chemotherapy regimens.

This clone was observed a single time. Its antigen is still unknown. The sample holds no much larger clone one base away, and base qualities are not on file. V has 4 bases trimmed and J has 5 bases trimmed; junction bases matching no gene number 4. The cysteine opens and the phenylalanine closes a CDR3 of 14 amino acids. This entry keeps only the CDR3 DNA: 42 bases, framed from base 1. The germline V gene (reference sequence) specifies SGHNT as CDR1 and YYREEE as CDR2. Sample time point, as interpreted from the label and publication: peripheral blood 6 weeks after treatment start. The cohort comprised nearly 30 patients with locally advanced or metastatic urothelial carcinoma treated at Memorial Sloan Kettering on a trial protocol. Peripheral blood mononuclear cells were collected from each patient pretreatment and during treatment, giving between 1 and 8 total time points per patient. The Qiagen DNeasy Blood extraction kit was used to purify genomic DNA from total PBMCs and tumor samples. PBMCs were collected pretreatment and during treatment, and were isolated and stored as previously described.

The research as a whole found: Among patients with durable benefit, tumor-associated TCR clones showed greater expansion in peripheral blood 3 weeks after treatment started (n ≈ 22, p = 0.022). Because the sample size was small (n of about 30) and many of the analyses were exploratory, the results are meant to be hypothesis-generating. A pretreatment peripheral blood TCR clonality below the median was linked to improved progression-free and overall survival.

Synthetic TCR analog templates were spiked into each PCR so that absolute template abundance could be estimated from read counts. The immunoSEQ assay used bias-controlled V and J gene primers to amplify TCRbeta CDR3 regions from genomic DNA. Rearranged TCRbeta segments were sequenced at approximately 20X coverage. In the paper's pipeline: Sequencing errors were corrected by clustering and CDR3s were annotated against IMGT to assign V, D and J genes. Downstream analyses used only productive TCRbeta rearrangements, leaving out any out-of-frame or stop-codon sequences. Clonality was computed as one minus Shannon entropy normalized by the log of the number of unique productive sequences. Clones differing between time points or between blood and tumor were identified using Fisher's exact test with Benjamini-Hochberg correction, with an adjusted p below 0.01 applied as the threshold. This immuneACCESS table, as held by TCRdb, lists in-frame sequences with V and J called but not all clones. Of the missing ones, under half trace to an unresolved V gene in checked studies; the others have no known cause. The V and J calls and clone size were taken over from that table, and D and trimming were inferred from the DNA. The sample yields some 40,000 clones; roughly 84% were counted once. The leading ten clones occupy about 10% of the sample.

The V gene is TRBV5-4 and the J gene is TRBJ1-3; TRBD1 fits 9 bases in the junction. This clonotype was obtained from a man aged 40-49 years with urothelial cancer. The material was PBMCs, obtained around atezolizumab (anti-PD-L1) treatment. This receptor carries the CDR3 CASSQGQGRNTIYF. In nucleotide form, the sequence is TGTGCCAGCAGCCAGGGACAGGGTAGAAACACCATATATTTT.